One and the same sample provided the 9 T cell receptor beta chains below, sequenced in a study of T cells after yellow fever vaccination. In TCRdb, the 5' RACE reads were re-called with MiXCR into one record per CDR3 protein. This repertoire shows hundreds of thousands of distinct CDR3 sequences, roughly a fifth found once; its top ten account for more than 13%. Specimen: PBMCs, collected 15 days after the yellow fever booster vaccination. Every receptor here comes from a young man who received the YFV17D yellow fever vaccine.

This clonotype came up many times. V and J are TRBV7-3 and TRBJ2-3; 10 bases agree with TRBD2. Losses at the gene ends were 2 bases for V and 1 base for J; bases not matched to a gene: 15. This CDR3 is built from 20 residues. Germline V gene data show CDR1 as SGHTA and CDR2 as FQGTGA. CDR3 DNA sequence: TGTGCCAGCAGCTTACTAGGGGTTAGCGGGAGGCCCGGGGGCACAGATACGCAGTATTTT. It yields the protein CASSLLGVSGRPGGTDTQYF. Using reference TRBV7-3 and TRBJ2-3 for the parts outside the CDR3, the full variable domain is GAGVSQTPSNKVTEKGKYVELRCDPISGHTALYWYRQSLGQGPEFLIYFQGTGAADDSGLPNDRFFAVRPEGSVSTLKIQRTERGDSAVYLCASSLLGVSGRPGGTDTQYFGPGTRLTVL.

Only a few counts were recorded for this clonotype. V and J are TRBV20-1 and TRBJ2-7, with 9 bases matching TRBD2. The CDR3 is 15 residues long. J was trimmed by 4 bases and V by 0 bases; bases with no gene match: 7. The V gene's germline CDR1 is DFQATT and CDR2 SNEGSKA (reference sequence). The CDR3: CSARDWASGTYEQYF. CDR3 nucleotide sequence: TGCAGTGCTAGAGATTGGGCTAGCGGGACGTACGAGCAGTACTTC.

The chain combines TRBV25-1 with TRBJ1-2; 10 bases line up with TRBD1. Looked up from germline, CDR1 is MGHDK and CDR2 is SYGVNS. V lost 1 base, J lost 5 bases, and 4 bases stayed unmatched. This CDR3 is 15 amino acids long. CDR3 residues: CASSELMGQGYGYTF. DNA of the CDR3: TGTGCCAGCAGTGAATTGATGGGACAGGGGTATGGCTACACCTTC.

This clonotype was counted between two and nine times. The chain couples TRBV7-8 to TRBJ1-1; D gene unclear. Germline V gene lookup returns CDR1 SGHVS and CDR2 FQNEAQ. V gave up 8 bases and J gave up 3 bases, with 16 bases separating them. This CDR3 is 14 amino acids long. The CDR3 DNA follows: TGTGCCAGCGGTGAATTCGGGTGGGACACTGAAGCTTTCTTT. This codes for CASGEFGWDTEAFF.

This clonotype was found a few times. CDR3 in DNA: TGTGCCAGCAGTGGCTCGACAGGGGGCTCTGGGGCCAACGTCCTGACTTTC. Protein: CASSGSTGGSGANVLTF. The chain recombines TRBV25-1 with TRBJ2-6, with 9 bases lining up with TRBD1. The CDR3 contains 17 residues. The germline V gene encodes CDR1 MGHDK and CDR2 SYGVNS. V lost 4 bases and J lost 0; bases outside the gene matches: 4.

This clonotype has just a few counts. This CDR3 reads CASSRDGPLETQYF. DNA for the CDR3: TGTGCCAGCAGCCGCGACGGGCCATTAGAGACCCAGTACTTC. The V gene is TRBV5-5, the J gene TRBJ2-5; D is unresolved. V was clipped by 4 bases and J by 4 bases, with 14 bases between them. Germline values: CDR1 SGHKS, CDR2 YYEKEE (reference sequence). The CDR3 is made up of 14 amino acids.

The chain combines TRBV15 with TRBJ2-1; D is possibly TRBD1 (5 bases). With 4 bases removed from V and 5 bases from J, the gap between germline ends came to 6 bases. CDR1 is LNHNV, CDR2 YYDKDF, per germline (reference sequence). The CDR3 sequence is 12 residues long. CDR3 DNA sequence: TGTGCCACCAGCAACAGGAACAATGAGCAGTTCTTC. Its protein is CATSNRNNEQFF.

The chain has TRBV6-2 or TRBV6-3 and TRBJ2-1; D is undetermined. Per the germline V gene, CDR1 is MNHEY and CDR2 is SVGEGT. The CDR3 totals 11 residues. Trimming removed 5 bases at V and 9 bases at J, with 8 bases between. CDR3 protein: CASSQLGEQFF. The CDR3 nucleotides read TGTGCCAGCAGTCAACTGGGTGAGCAGTTCTTC.

The CDR3 spells CASSYLGRTNYGYTF. DNA for the CDR3: TGTGCCAGCAGTTACCTAGGGAGGACGAACTATGGCTACACCTTC. The chain couples TRBV6-5 to TRBJ1-2, with D hard to call. Germline V gene lookup returns CDR1 MNHEY and CDR2 SVGAGI. V was pared by 2 bases and J by 2 bases, with 12 bases between. CDR3 length: 15 amino acids.